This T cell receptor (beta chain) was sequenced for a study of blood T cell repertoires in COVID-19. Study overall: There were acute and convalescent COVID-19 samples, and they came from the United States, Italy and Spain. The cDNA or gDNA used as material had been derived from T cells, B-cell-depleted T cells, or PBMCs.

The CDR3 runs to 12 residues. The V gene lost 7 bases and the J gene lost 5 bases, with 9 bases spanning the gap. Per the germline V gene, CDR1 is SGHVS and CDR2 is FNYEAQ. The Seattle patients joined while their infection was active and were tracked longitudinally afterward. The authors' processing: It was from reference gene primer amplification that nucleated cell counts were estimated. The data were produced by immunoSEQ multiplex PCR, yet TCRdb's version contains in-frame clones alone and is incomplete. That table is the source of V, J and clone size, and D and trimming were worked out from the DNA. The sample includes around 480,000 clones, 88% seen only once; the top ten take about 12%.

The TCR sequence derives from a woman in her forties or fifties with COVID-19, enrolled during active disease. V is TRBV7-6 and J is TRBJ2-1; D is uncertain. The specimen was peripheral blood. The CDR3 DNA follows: TGTGCCAGCACCCATTTCAACAATGAGCAGTTCTTC. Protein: CASTHFNNEQFF.